Listed below are T cell receptor beta chains from one sample, sequenced in a study of cytomegalovirus exposure and HLA in healthy donors. The repertoire was sequenced with immunoSEQ multiplex PCR; TCRdb's copy has only in-frame clones and lacks some. Of about 120,000 clones in the sample, about 84% were seen once. Sequences were obtained from PBMCs. Source of these receptors: a man aged 18 to 29 in good health and CMV-seronegative. Each CDR3 is given with its conserved first and last residue. Fields, in order: J gene, D gene, clone size, V gene, CDR3 DNA, CDR3 protein. D genes are given only for firm matches. Some rows mark clone size as missing; the rest say once, few, many or name a class of expanded clone.

TRBJ2-2	.	.	TRBV7-2	TGTGCCAGCAGCCGGGACACAAGCGGCACCGGGGAGCTGTTTTTT	CASSRDTSGTGELFF
TRBJ2-7	.	.	TRBV6-5	TGTGCCAGCAGTTACGTCTCGGGGGGCCCAGGCTACGAGCAGTACTTC	CASSYVSGGPGYEQYF
TRBJ2-1	.	.	TRBV12-5	TGTGCTAGTTGTCTCCGGGACTCCTACAATGAGCAGTTCTTC	CASCLRDSYNEQFF
TRBJ2-1	.	.	TRBV29-1	TGCAGCGTTGCCAGTTCGGGGTACAATGAGCAGTTCTTC	CSVASSGYNEQFF
TRBJ2-1	TRBD1	once	TRBV7-9	TGTGCCAGCAGCGGACCGGGACAGCGGTACAATGAGCAGTTCTTC	CASSGPGQRYNEQFF
TRBJ2-2	TRBD1	.	TRBV6-5	TGTGCCAGCAGTTCTCCGGGACAGGGGTCCACCGGGGAGCTGTTTTTT	CASSSPGQGSTGELFF
TRBJ2-6	.	.	TRBV5-6	TGTGCCAGCAGCTTTCATAGTATCTCTGGGGCCAACGTCCTGACTTTC	CASSFHSISGANVLTF
TRBJ1-4	TRBD1	.	TRBV5-5	TGTGCCAGCAGCTTGGTGACAGGGGGATATGAAAAACTGTTTTTT	CASSLVTGGYEKLFF
TRBJ2-5	.	.	TRBV18	TGTGCCAGCTCACTAAGACTACCTCCAACACAAGAGACCCAGTACTTC	CASSLRLPPTQETQYF
TRBJ2-5	TRBD2	.	TRBV6-4	TGTGCCAGCAGTCGACTAGCGGGGGGGCAGGAGACCCAGTACTTC	CASSRLAGGQETQYF
TRBJ2-7	.	.	TRBV6-5	TGTGCCAGCAGTTACTCAGGAGAGCTCTACGAGCAGTACTTC	CASSYSGELYEQYF
TRBJ2-7	TRBD1	.	TRBV5-1	TGCGCCAGCAGCTGGGACAGGGGCCCCCTATACGAGCAGTACTTC	CASSWDRGPLYEQYF
TRBJ2-7	TRBD2	.	TRBV7-8	TGTGCCAGCAGCCACCCCCCTAGCGGTAGCTCCTACGAGCAGTACTTC	CASSHPPSGSSYEQYF
TRBJ2-6	.	.	TRBV6-5	TGTGCCAGCAGTTTCATCTCTGGGGCCAACGTCCTGACTTTC	CASSFISGANVLTF
TRBJ2-7	TRBD2	.	TRBV6-6	TGTGCCAGCAGCCCCATGGGGGGGGAGCTCCCCCACGAGCAGTACTTC	CASSPMGGELPHEQYF
TRBJ1-5	.	.	TRBV7-9	TGTGCCAGCACCACCGGTTCTAGCAATCAGCCCCAGCATTTT	CASTTGSSNQPQHF
TRBJ2-5	TRBD1	.	TRBV7-8	TGTGCCAGCAGCTCAAGGGGGCGCCAGACCCAGTACTTC	CASSSRGRQTQYF
TRBJ1-1	.	.	TRBV7-8	TGTGCCAGCAGCGCGACGTCAGGGAAACTTGAAGCTTTCTTT	CASSATSGKLEAFF